A selection of T cell receptor beta chains follows, all from one sample in a study of monozygotic twins with cystic fibrosis. The protocol was immunoSEQ multiplex PCR, while the TCRdb copy is restricted to in-frame clones and leaves out a portion. In the table there are 13,000 to 15,000 clones, approximately 84% of which are singletons. Specimen: blood. These receptor sequences come from a boy between 10 and 17 years old with cystic fibrosis. The CDR3 runs from the conserved cysteine through the conserved F or W. A D gene is named only where the DNA matches it firmly. Size tells how often a clone was seen (once, few, many) or the class of an expanded clone, and some rows leave it out.

cdr3_length,clone_size,j_call,v_call,d_call,cdr3_aa,cdr3_nt
13,NA,TRBJ2-1,TRBV2,NA,CASSEPRGHEQFF,TGTGCCAGCAGTGAACCCAGGGGCCATGAGCAGTTCTTC
18,NA,TRBJ2-1,TRBV5-4,TRBD1,CASSLESGGLVIDNEQFF,TGTGCCAGCAGCTTGGAATCAGGGGGCCTAGTTATCGACAATGAGCAGTTCTTC
15,NA,TRBJ2-7,TRBV9,NA,CARGGAGRQNYEQYF,TGTGCCAGGGGCGGGGCGGGACGGCAAAATTACGAGCAGTACTTC
17,NA,TRBJ1-6,TRBV9,NA,CASSPLSRPVYNSPLHF,TGTGCCAGCAGCCCACTGAGCCGACCGGTCTATAATTCACCCCTCCACTTT
15,NA,TRBJ2-5,TRBV4-1,TRBD2,CASSPRTGGVREQYF,TGCGCCAGCAGCCCACGAACGGGGGGAGTGCGGGAGCAGTACTTC
13,NA,TRBJ2-4,TRBV11-1,NA,CASSLGPYSALNF,TGTGCCAGCAGCTTAGGCCCTTATTCGGCATTGAACTTC
13,NA,TRBJ2-2,TRBV6-1,NA,CASLESESGELFF,TGTGCCAGCCTGGAAAGCGAATCCGGGGAGCTGTTTTTT
14,NA,TRBJ2-3,TRBV2,TRBD2,CARGTSGRTDTQYF,TGTGCCAGGGGGACTAGTGGACGCACAGATACGCAGTATTTT
10,few,TRBJ1-1,TRBV29-1,NA,CSEGPTEAFF,TGCAGCGAGGGTCCTACTGAAGCTTTCTTT
14,NA,TRBJ1-5,TRBV18,NA,CASSYRADNQPQHF,TGTGCCAGCTCTTACCGGGCCGACAATCAGCCCCAGCATTTT
14,NA,TRBJ1-1,TRBV29-1,NA,CSVADRLAITEAFF,TGCAGCGTTGCCGACAGGTTGGCGATCACTGAAGCTTTCTTT
11,NA,TRBJ1-2,TRBV20-1,NA,CSARRGWGYTF,TGCAGTGCTAGGAGGGGGTGGGGCTACACCTTC
14,few,TRBJ1-6,TRBV7-6,TRBD1,CASSLAGGNSPLHF,TGTGCCAGCAGCTTAGCAGGGGGCAATTCACCCCTCCACTTT
16,NA,TRBJ2-7,TRBV11-2,NA,CASSSPKTGYFYEQYF,TGTGCCAGCAGCTCCCCTAAGACAGGCTACTTCTACGAGCAGTACTTC
13,NA,TRBJ2-1,TRBV7-6,NA,CASSLSGDNEQFF,TGTGCCAGCAGCTTATCGGGGGACAATGAGCAGTTCTTC
13,NA,TRBJ1-1,TRBV5-6,NA,CASSLSENTEAFF,TGTGCCAGCAGCTTGTCTGAGAACACTGAAGCTTTCTTT
14,NA,TRBJ2-3,TRBV29-1,TRBD1,CSVSLRGLGDTQYF,TGCAGCGTGTCACTCAGGGGGCTCGGAGATACGCAGTATTTT
15,NA,TRBJ2-1,TRBV9,NA,CASSVAVVSYNEQFF,TGTGCCAGCAGCGTAGCTGTGGTCTCCTACAATGAGCAGTTCTTC
15,NA,TRBJ2-7,TRBV6-6,TRBD2,CASSYSTSGGAEQYF,TGTGCCAGCAGTTACTCGACTAGCGGGGGGGCCGAGCAGTACTTC
14,NA,TRBJ2-3,TRBV9,TRBD2,CASSVDAGADTQYF,TGTGCCAGCAGCGTAGATGCGGGGGCAGATACGCAGTATTTT
14,NA,TRBJ2-7,TRBV10-3,NA,CAISVVDIGYEQYF,TGTGCCATCAGTGTCGTGGACATAGGCTACGAGCAGTACTTC
15,NA,TRBJ2-3,TRBV6-4,NA,CASSFLSGYTDTQYF,TGTGCCAGCAGTTTTCTAAGCGGATACACAGATACGCAGTATTTT
13,NA,TRBJ1-2,TRBV5-6,NA,CASSSTTNYGYTF,TGTGCCAGCAGCTCCACAACAAACTATGGCTACACCTTC
13,NA,TRBJ1-5,TRBV18,TRBD1,CASSGTGYQPQHF,TGTGCCAGCTCCGGGACAGGGTATCAGCCCCAGCATTTT
14,NA,TRBJ1-2,TRBV6-6,NA,CASTNILGNYGYTF,TGTGCCAGCACCAATATCCTTGGTAACTATGGCTACACCTTC
14,once,TRBJ1-1,TRBV6-5,NA,CASSYRGQNTEAFF,TGTGCCAGCAGTTACAGGGGCCAGAACACTGAAGCTTTCTTT
14,NA,TRBJ2-1,TRBV6-5,NA,CASSYRGHINEQFF,TGTGCCAGCAGTTACCGGGGACACATCAATGAGCAGTTCTTC
17,NA,TRBJ2-3,TRBV28,TRBD2,CASSLWGLAGGTDTQYF,TGTGCCAGCAGTTTATGGGGACTAGCGGGAGGCACAGATACGCAGTATTTT
15,NA,TRBJ2-3,TRBV5-8,TRBD1,CASSLSGQDTDTQYF,TGTGCCAGCAGCTTATCAGGACAGGACACAGATACGCAGTATTTT
17,NA,TRBJ2-5,TRBV15,TRBD1,CATSSTFPGGLGETQYF,TGTGCCACCAGCAGCACCTTTCCAGGGGGCTTGGGGGAGACCCAGTACTTC
18,NA,TRBJ1-3,TRBV5-1,TRBD1,CASSPNTLQGSSGNTIYF,TGCGCCAGCAGCCCCAACACATTACAGGGGAGCTCTGGAAACACCATATATTTT
15,NA,TRBJ1-1,TRBV5-4,NA,CASSFDFRGSGGAFF,TGTGCCAGCAGCTTCGACTTCAGGGGTTCGGGAGGAGCTTTCTTT
14,NA,TRBJ1-5,TRBV19,NA,CASSMFRPGQPQHF,TGTGCCAGTAGTATGTTTCGTCCGGGCCAGCCCCAGCATTTT
16,NA,TRBJ1-1,TRBV5-6,NA,CASSLELDSANTEAFF,TGTGCCAGCAGCTTGGAGCTCGACTCGGCCAACACTGAAGCTTTCTTT
13,NA,TRBJ1-1,TRBV15,TRBD1,CAIRGENRTEAFF,TGTGCCATCAGGGGGGAAAATAGGACTGAAGCTTTCTTT
15,NA,TRBJ2-1,TRBV19,TRBD2,CASTAGESSYNEQFF,TGTGCCAGTACGGCGGGAGAGAGCTCCTACAATGAGCAGTTCTTC
14,NA,TRBJ2-1,TRBV13,NA,CASSPTPTSNEQFF,TGTGCCAGCAGCCCAACCCCAACTAGCAATGAGCAGTTCTTC
17,NA,TRBJ2-2,TRBV5-1,TRBD2,CASSFLGLAVNTGELFF,TGCGCCAGCAGCTTCCTAGGACTAGCTGTGAACACCGGGGAGCTGTTTTTT
16,NA,TRBJ2-7,TRBV4-2,TRBD2,CASSPRGTSGSYEQYF,TGTGCCAGCAGCCCCCGGGGGACTAGCGGGAGTTACGAGCAGTACTTC
13,NA,TRBJ2-2,TRBV6-4,NA,CASSQENTGELFF,TGTGCCAGCAGTCAAGAGAACACCGGGGAGCTGTTTTTT
20,NA,TRBJ1-4,TRBV5-1,NA,CASSPQGSPMGIATNEKLFF,TGCGCCAGCAGCCCACAGGGCAGCCCCATGGGAATTGCAACTAATGAAAAACTGTTTTTT
12,NA,TRBJ1-4,TRBV2,NA,CASTRKDEKLFF,TGTGCCAGCACCAGAAAGGATGAAAAACTGTTTTTT
15,few,TRBJ1-2,TRBV6-1,NA,CASSATVPTPYGYTF,TGTGCCAGCAGTGCTACAGTACCCACCCCCTATGGCTACACCTTC
14,few,TRBJ2-2,TRBV7-8,NA,CASSLGTNTGELFF,TGTGCCAGCAGCTTAGGGACTAACACCGGGGAGCTGTTTTTT
19,NA,TRBJ2-1,TRBV27,TRBD2,CASTALTGASGTSYNEQFF,TGTGCCAGCACGGCCCTAACGGGGGCTAGCGGGACCTCATACAATGAGCAGTTCTTC
17,NA,TRBJ2-5,TRBV15,TRBD2,CATSEGDLAGFSETQYF,TGTGCCACCAGCGAAGGAGACTTAGCGGGGTTCTCAGAGACCCAGTACTTC
18,NA,TRBJ2-5,TRBV25-1,TRBD1,CASSHWTGGDYYQETQYF,TGTGCCAGCAGTCATTGGACAGGGGGCGATTATTACCAAGAGACCCAGTACTTC
15,NA,TRBJ1-1,TRBV6-6,TRBD1,CASSWGQGGNTEAFF,TGTGCCAGCAGTTGGGGACAGGGTGGGAACACTGAAGCTTTCTTT